Sequencing of this T cell receptor beta chain was carried out in a study of OX40 agonist ivuxolimab in advanced cancers. Study-wide background: It was ivuxolimab, an agonistic anti-OX40 (CD134) antibody, that patients were treated with. Having had anti-PD-1, anti-PD-L1 or anti-CTLA-4 therapy before was allowed, and approximately 40% had some. Whole-study findings and limits: Certain nonresponders likewise exhibited a low normalized T-cell clonal expansion.

Note on this clone: The antigen is undetermined.

The protocol was immunoSEQ multiplex PCR, while the TCRdb copy is restricted to in-frame clones and leaves out a portion. The top ten hold around 1.3% of the sample, which has approximately 61,000 clones, about four fifths seen once. The CDR3 is made up of 16 amino acids. V shed 4 bases, J shed 5 bases, and the junction held 7 bases outside the gene matches. Germline lookup yields CDR1 SGHTS and CDR2 YDEGEE. This specimen was CD4+ or CD8+ T cells sorted from blood, taken in a trial of the OX40 agonist ivuxolimab. The receptor comes from an adult with an advanced solid tumor such as melanoma, head and neck, liver or kidney cancer. The V gene is TRBV5-8, the J gene TRBJ2-1; 12 positions agree with TRBD2. The CDR3 protein is CASSTGTSGFHNEQFF. Here the CDR3 DNA reads TGTGCCAGCAGCACCGGGACTAGCGGGTTCCACAATGAGCAGTTCTTC.